The next 11 T cell receptor beta chains were all read from a single sample in a study of radiation and T cells in renal cell carcinoma. The time point: blood 2 weeks post-SBRT. As to treatment: 15 Gy SBRT to primary tumor, nephrectomy 4 weeks later. Generated by immunoSEQ multiplex PCR, the TCRdb table keeps only in-frame clones and is missing some. The sample yields just under 80,000 clones, 65% to 90% seen once. The sequencing here drew on blood, taken from a patient whose treatment included radiotherapy and nephrectomy. These receptors all come from a woman aged 50 to 60 with renal cell carcinoma.

This clone was recorded only once. The rearrangement links TRBV18 to TRBJ2-1; 13 bases are shared with TRBD2. With V trimmed by 5 bases and J by 2 bases, 6 bases remained unmatched. Germline V gene lookup returns CDR1 KGHSH and CDR2 LQKENI. CDR3 length: 17 amino acids. In DNA, the CDR3 is TGTGCCAGCTCATTCCGGACTAGCGGGGGTACCTACAATGAGCAGTTCTTC. Protein: CASSFRTSGGTYNEQFF.

V gene TRBV28 combines with J gene TRBJ2-3, with 7 bases matching TRBD1. The trim removed 6 bases at V and 4 bases at J, leaving 4 bases unmatched. Looked up from germline, CDR1 is MDHEN and CDR2 is SYDVKM. This CDR3 has 13 amino acids. As DNA, the CDR3 is TGTGCCAGCAGCGAACAGGGGCCAGATACGCAGTATTTT. This sequence encodes CASSEQGPDTQYF.

This chain joins TRBV4-1 and TRBJ2-2, with D possibly matching TRBD1 (6 bases). The CDR3 is 14 amino acids. The germline V gene has CDR1 MGHRA and CDR2 YSYEKL. The V gene lost 3 bases and the J gene lost 1 base, with 6 bases spanning the gap. CDR3 residues: CASSQGQNTGELFF. The CDR3 bases are TGCGCCAGCAGCCAGGGACAGAACACCGGGGAGCTGTTTTTT.

The chain links TRBV29-1 to TRBJ2-1; a possible D gene is TRBD2 (5 bases). The CDR3 has 12 amino acids. Germline V lookup: CDR1 SQVTM, CDR2 ANQGSEA. V lost 7 bases, J lost 2 bases, and 9 bases lay in between. CDR3 loop: CSAGDPYNEQFF. The CDR3 DNA reads as TGCAGCGCCGGGGATCCCTACAATGAGCAGTTCTTC.

The chain combines TRBV4-3 with TRBJ1-2; no firm D call. CDR1 LGHNA and CDR2 YSLEER come from the germline V gene. The CDR3 is 13 residues long. Trimming cost V 2 bases and J 8 bases, with 12 bases left between them. The CDR3 coding sequence is TGCGCCAGCAGCCAAACGGAGCACCGGGGCTACACCTTC. Its protein is CASSQTEHRGYTF.

In its sample, this clone was seen once. The V and J genes are TRBV9 and TRBJ2-5, with D perhaps being TRBD1 or TRBD2 (5 bases each). With 0 bases removed from V and 5 bases from J, the gap between germline ends came to 14 bases. Germline lookup yields CDR1 SGDLS and CDR2 YYNGEE. The CDR3 is made up of 15 amino acids. The CDR3 nucleotides are TGTGCCAGCAGCGTAGATGAGGGGAGCGGCGAGACCCAGTACTTC. Its translation: CASSVDEGSGETQYF.

V is TRBV7-2 and J is TRBJ1-5, with D maybe TRBD1 (5 bases). Trimming stripped 2 bases from V and 5 bases from J, with 10 bases between. The CDR3 runs 14 residues. In germline, CDR1 is SGHTA, CDR2 FQGNSA. CDR3 sequence reads: CASSLRGAHQPQHF. The CDR3, as DNA: TGTGCCAGCAGCTTACGAGGGGCACATCAGCCCCAGCATTTT.

In this sample, this clone turned up a few times. In DNA, the CDR3 is TGTGCCGCCTCGGACAGACCGAACACTGAAGCTTTCTTT. Its protein product is CAASDRPNTEAFF. J is TRBJ1-1 and V is TRBV19; perhaps TRBD1 as D (6 bases). V lost 11 bases to trimming and J lost 1 base, with 14 bases between them. This CDR3 has 13 amino acids. CDR1 LNHDA and CDR2 SQIVND come from the germline V gene (reference sequence). The full variable domain, in which reference TRBV19 and TRBJ1-1 provide the parts outside the CDR3, is DGGITQSPKYLFRKEGQNVTLSCEQNLNHDAMYWYRQDPGQGLRLIYYSQIVNDFQKGDIAEGYSVSREKKESFPLTVTSAQKNPTAFYLCAASDRPNTEAFFGQGTRLTVV.

The chain employs TRBV5-4 and TRBJ2-1; TRBD2 matches 12 bases. V lost 4 bases, J lost 4 bases, and 9 bases stayed unmatched. CDR3 length equals 17 residues. The V gene's germline CDR1 is SGHNT and CDR2 YYREEE (reference sequence). The CDR3 region has the DNA TGTGCCAGCAGCCCCTCTAGCGGGGGGGCAGAGTACAATGAGCAGTTCTTC. It yields the protein CASSPSSGGAEYNEQFF. Based on the CDR3 plus reference TRBV5-4 and TRBJ2-1, the full variable domain is ETGVTQSPTHLIKTRGQQVTLRCSSQSGHNTVSWYQQALGQGPQFIFQYYREEENGRGNFPPRFSGLQFPNYSSELNVNALELDDSALYLCASSPSSGGAEYNEQFFGPGTRLTVL.

The V and J genes are TRBV6-6 and TRBJ1-1; a possible D gene is TRBD1 (5 bases). The CDR3 loop spans 16 amino acids. CDR1 MNHNY and CDR2 SVGAGI come from the germline V gene (reference sequence). The germline V and J ends were trimmed by 0 bases and 4 bases, with 15 bases remaining between them. The CDR3 nucleotides are TGTGCCAGCAGTTACTCGGGCCTCGCCGGGGCCACTGAAGCTTTCTTT. It codes for CASSYSGLAGATEAFF.

The V call is TRBV18, the J call TRBJ2-1, with a possible D match to TRBD2 (6 bases). V was shortened by 3 bases and J by 4 bases, with 19 bases between the two germline ends. The CDR3 loop spans 17 amino acids. Germline values: CDR1 KGHSH, CDR2 LQKENI. The CDR3 here is CASSPPNPGVIYNEQFF. In DNA form, the CDR3 reads TGTGCCAGCTCACCCCCCAACCCGGGAGTAATTTACAATGAGCAGTTCTTC.